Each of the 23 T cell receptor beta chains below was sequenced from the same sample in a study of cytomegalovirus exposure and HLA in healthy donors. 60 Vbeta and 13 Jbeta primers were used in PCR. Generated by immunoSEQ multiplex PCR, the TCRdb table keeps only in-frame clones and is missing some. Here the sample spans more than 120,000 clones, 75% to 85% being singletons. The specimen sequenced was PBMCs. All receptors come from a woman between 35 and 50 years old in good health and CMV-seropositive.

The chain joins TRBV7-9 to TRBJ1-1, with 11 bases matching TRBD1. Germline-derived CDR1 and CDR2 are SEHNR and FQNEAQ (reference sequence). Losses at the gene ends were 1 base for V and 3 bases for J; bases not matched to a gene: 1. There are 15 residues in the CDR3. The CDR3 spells CASSLGGQGDTEAFF. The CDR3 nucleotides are TGTGCCAGCAGCTTAGGGGGACAGGGGGACACTGAAGCTTTCTTT.

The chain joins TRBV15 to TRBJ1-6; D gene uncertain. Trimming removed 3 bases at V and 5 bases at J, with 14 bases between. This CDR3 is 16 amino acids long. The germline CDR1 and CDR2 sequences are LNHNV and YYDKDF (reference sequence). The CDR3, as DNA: TGTGCCACCAGCAGGTTACGGGGTGGAAATAATTCACCCCTCCACTTT. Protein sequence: CATSRLRGGNNSPLHF. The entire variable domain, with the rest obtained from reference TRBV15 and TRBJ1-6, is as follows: DAMVIQNPRYQVTQFGKPVTLSCSQTLNHNVMYWYQQKSSQAPKLLFHYYDKDFNNEADTPDNFQSRRPNTSFCFLDIRSPGLGDTAMYLCATSRLRGGNNSPLHFGNGTRLTVT.

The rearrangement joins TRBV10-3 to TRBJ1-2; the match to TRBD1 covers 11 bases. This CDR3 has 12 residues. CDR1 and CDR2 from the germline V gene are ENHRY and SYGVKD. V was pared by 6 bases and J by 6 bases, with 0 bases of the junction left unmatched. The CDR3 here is CAIRGQGDGYTF. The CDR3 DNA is TGTGCCATCAGGGGACAGGGGGATGGCTACACCTTC.

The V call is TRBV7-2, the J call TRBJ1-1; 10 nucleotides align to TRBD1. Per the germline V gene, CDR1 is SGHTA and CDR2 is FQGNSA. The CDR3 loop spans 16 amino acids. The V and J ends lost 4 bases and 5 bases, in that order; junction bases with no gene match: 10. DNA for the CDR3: TGTGCCAGCAGCTACGGGACAGGGGCACTGGGGACTGAAGCTTTCTTT. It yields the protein CASSYGTGALGTEAFF.

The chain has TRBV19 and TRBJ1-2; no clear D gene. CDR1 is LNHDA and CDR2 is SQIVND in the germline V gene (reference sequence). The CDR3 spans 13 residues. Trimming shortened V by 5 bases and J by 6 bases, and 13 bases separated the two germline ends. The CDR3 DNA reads TGTGCCAGTAGTGCCCGGGAGGTTCATGGCTACACCTTC. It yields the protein CASSAREVHGYTF.

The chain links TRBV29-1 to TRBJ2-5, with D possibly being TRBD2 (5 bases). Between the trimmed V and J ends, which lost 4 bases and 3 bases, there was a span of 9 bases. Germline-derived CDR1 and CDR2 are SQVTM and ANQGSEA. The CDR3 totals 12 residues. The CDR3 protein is CSVVEGEETQYF. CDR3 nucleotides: TGCAGCGTTGTTGAGGGCGAAGAGACCCAGTACTTC.

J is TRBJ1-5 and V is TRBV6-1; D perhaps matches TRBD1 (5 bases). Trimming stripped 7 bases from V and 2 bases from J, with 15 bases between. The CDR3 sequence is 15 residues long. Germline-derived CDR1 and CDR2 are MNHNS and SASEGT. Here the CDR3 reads CASKIGGSGNQPQHF. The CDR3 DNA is TGTGCCAGCAAAATCGGGGGATCTGGCAATCAGCCCCAGCATTTT.

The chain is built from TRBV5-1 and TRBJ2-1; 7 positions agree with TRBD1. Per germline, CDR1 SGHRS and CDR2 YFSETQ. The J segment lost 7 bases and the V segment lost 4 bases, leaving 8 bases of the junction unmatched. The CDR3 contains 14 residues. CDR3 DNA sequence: TGCGCCAGCAGCCCGATTAAGGGGGCGAATGAGCAGTTCTTC. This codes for CASSPIKGANEQFF. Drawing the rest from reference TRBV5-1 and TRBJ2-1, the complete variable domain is KAGVTQTPRYLIKTRGQQVTLSCSPISGHRSVSWYQQTPGQGLQFLFEYFSETQRNKGNFPGRFSGRQFSNSRSEMNVSTLELGDSALYLCASSPIKGANEQFFGPGTRLTVL.

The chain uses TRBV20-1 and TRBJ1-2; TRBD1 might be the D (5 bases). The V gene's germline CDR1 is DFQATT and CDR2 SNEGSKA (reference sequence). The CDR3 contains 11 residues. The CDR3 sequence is CSLRGGYGYTF. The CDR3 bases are TGCAGCCTTAGGGGTGGCTATGGCTACACCTTC.

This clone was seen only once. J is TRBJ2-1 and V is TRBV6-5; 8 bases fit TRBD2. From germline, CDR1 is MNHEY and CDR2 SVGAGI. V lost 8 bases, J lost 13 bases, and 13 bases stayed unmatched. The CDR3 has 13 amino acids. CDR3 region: CASRPRPAGGQFF. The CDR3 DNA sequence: TGTGCCAGCCGACCGAGACCGGCGGGAGGTCAGTTCTTC.

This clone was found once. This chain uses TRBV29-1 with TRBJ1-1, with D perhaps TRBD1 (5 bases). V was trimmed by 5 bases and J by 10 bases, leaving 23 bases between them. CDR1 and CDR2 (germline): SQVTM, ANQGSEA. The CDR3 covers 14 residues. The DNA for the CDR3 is TGCAGCGTTTCTTCTGCGTTGGGTAGGGGCGCAGCTTTCTTT. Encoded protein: CSVSSALGRGAAFF. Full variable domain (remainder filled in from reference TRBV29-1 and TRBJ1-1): SAVISQKPSRDICQRGTSLTIQCQVDSQVTMMFWYRQQPGQSLTLIATANQGSEATYESGFVIDKFPISRPNLTFSTLTVSNMSPEDSSIYLCSVSSALGRGAAFFGQGTRLTVV.

In nucleotides, the CDR3 is TGTGCCAGCAGCCAAGAATCTAGCGGGACTCTAGAGACCCAGTACTTC. As protein: CASSQESSGTLETQYF. The chain combines TRBV4-2 with TRBJ2-5, with 9 nucleotides matching TRBD2. The J segment lost 4 bases and the V segment lost 0 bases, leaving 6 bases of the junction unmatched. The CDR3 spans 16 residues. Germline V CDR1 and CDR2: LGHNA, YNFKEQ.

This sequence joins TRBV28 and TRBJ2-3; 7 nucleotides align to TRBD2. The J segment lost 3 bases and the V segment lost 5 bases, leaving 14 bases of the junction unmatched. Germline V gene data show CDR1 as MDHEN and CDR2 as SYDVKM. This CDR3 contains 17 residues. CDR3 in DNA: TGTGCCAGCAGTACATTAACTAGCGACATATGGACAGATACGCAGTATTTT. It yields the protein CASSTLTSDIWTDTQYF.

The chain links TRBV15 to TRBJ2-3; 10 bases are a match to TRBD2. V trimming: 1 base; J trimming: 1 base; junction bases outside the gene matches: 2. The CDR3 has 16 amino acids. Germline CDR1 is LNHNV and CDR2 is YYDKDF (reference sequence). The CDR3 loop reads CATSRGAGGGTDTQYF. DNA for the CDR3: TGTGCCACCAGCAGAGGAGCGGGAGGGGGCACAGATACGCAGTATTTT.

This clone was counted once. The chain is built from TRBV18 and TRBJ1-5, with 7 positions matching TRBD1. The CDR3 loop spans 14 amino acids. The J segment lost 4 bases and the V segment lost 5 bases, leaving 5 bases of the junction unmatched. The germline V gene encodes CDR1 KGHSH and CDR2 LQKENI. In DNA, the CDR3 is TGTGCCAGCTCAACGACAGGGCCTAATCAGCCCCAGCATTTT. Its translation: CASSTTGPNQPQHF.

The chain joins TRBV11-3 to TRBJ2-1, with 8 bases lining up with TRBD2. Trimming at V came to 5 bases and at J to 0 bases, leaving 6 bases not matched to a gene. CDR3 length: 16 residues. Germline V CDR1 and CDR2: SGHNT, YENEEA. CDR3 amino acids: CASSLAGGSSYNEQFF. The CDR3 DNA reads TGTGCCAGCAGCCTCGCGGGGGGAAGCTCCTACAATGAGCAGTTCTTC.

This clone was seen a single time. The CDR3 sequence is CATSLTGQRPRETQYF. CDR3 nucleotides: TGTGCCACCAGCTTGACGGGACAGCGTCCGCGGGAGACCCAGTACTTC. The V call is TRBV15, the J call TRBJ2-5; 7 bases align to TRBD1. V lost 5 bases to trimming and J lost 5 bases; unmatched junction nucleotides: 14. This CDR3 is 16 amino acids long. CDR1 and CDR2 from the germline V gene are LNHNV and YYDKDF (reference sequence).

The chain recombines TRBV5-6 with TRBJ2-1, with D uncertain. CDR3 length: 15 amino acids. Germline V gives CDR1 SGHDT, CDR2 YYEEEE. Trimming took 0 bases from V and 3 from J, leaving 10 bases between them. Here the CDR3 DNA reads TGTGCCAGCAGCTTGGCGGGTCTGGGCTACAATGAGCAGTTCTTC. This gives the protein CASSLAGLGYNEQFF.

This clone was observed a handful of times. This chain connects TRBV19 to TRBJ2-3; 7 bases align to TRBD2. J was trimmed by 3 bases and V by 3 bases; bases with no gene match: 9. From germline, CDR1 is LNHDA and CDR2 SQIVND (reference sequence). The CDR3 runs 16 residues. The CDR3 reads CASSMRDGAGTDTQYF. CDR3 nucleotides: TGTGCCAGTAGTATGAGAGATGGAGCGGGGACAGATACGCAGTATTTT.

The CDR3 is CASSIDPGTSGNTGELFF. Written as DNA, the CDR3 is TGTGCCAGTAGTATAGATCCCGGGACTAGCGGTAACACCGGGGAGCTGTTTTTT. This sequence joins TRBV19 and TRBJ2-2; 11 positions match TRBD2. V shed 0 bases and J 2 bases; nucleotides not matched to a gene: 5. Germline lookup yields CDR1 LNHDA and CDR2 SQIVND (reference sequence). The CDR3 has 18 amino acids.

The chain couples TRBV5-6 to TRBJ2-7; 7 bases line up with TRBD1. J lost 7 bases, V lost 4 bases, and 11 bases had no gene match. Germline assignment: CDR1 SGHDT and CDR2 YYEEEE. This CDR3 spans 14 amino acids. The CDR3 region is CASSVRDRPAEQYF. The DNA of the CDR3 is TGTGCCAGCAGCGTCCGGGACAGACCTGCGGAGCAGTACTTC.

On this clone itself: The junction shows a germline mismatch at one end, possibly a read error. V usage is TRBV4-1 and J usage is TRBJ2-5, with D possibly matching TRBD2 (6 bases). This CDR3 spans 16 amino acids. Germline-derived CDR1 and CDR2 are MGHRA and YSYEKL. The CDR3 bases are TGCGCCAGCAGACAAGATCCGAGACTAGAGGCTCGGACCCAGTACTTC. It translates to CASRQDPRLEARTQYF.

CDR3 region: CASSLMTGAGYTF. CDR3 sequence (DNA): TGTGCCAGCAGTTTAATGACAGGTGCGGGCTACACCTTC. This chain connects TRBV28 to TRBJ1-2, with TRBD1 as a possible D gene (6 bases). This CDR3 region has 13 residues. Germline V CDR1 and CDR2: MDHEN, SYDVKM. Trimming cost V 2 bases and J 8 bases, with 12 bases left between them.